One and the same sample provided the 21 T cell receptor beta chains below, sequenced in a study of T-cell reconstitution after alpha-beta-depleted transplantation in children. Molecular barcoding with unique molecular identifiers was used for the TCRbeta library. TCRdb passed the PCR reads through MiXCR, listing each CDR3 protein once. The table shows 170,000 or so distinct CDR3 sequences, with approximately 7% occurring only once. The specimen comprised PBMCs from the stem cell graft donor, sampled from the stem cell graft. These receptors were collected from a human donor who donated a stem cell graft to a child with Wiskott-Aldrich syndrome.

This clonotype has ten or more counts. V usage is TRBV20-1 and J usage is TRBJ1-1; perhaps TRBD1 as D (5 bases). The CDR3 extends over 14 amino acids. In germline, CDR1 is DFQATT, CDR2 SNEGSKA (reference sequence). V was trimmed by 6 bases and J by 6 bases, leaving 20 bases between them. CDR3 DNA sequence: TGCAGTGCCGAGACGGTTATGGGACTCCCTGAAGCTTTCTTT. Encoded protein: CSAETVMGLPEAFF.

This clonotype showed up many times. The gene calls are TRBV7-9 and TRBJ2-5, with no clear D. Per the germline V gene, CDR1 is SEHNR and CDR2 is FQNEAQ (reference sequence). The length of the CDR3 is 14 residues. Trimming cost V 2 bases and J 5 bases, with 12 bases left between them. CDR3 bases: TGTGCCAGCAGCTTATCGAAAGATAAGGAGACCCAGTACTTC. Its protein product is CASSLSKDKETQYF.

This clonotype came up many times. The chain is built from TRBV6-5 and TRBJ2-7, with D perhaps being TRBD1 or TRBD2 (5 bases each). This CDR3 is 15 amino acids long. Germline values: CDR1 MNHEY, CDR2 SVGAGI. With 4 bases removed from V and 4 bases from J, the gap between germline ends came to 17 bases. The CDR3, as DNA: TGTGCCAGCAGTTCAACCGGGACCGCTACTTACGAGCAGTACTTC. This encodes CASSSTGTATYEQYF.

There are many counts of this clonotype. The genes are TRBV5-4 and TRBJ2-3, with D hard to call. The CDR3 has 14 amino acids. V gave up 3 bases and J gave up 2 bases, with 10 bases separating them. Germline V gene sequence: CDR1 SGHNT, CDR2 YYREEE (reference sequence). The CDR3 bases are TGTGCCAGCAGCTCCCCCGTGGACACAGATACGCAGTATTTT. It translates to CASSSPVDTDTQYF.

The V gene is TRBV3-1, the J gene TRBJ2-5; D perhaps matches TRBD1 (6 bases). Deletions cut 11 bases from V and 2 bases from J, with 21 bases between. Per the germline V gene, CDR1 is LGHDT and CDR2 is YNNKEL (reference sequence). CDR3 size: 15 residues. CDR3 protein: CACTRYHRAQETQYF. The CDR3 DNA is TGTGCCTGCACCAGATATCACAGGGCTCAAGAGACCCAGTACTTC.

V is TRBV20-1 and J is TRBJ1-2; D gene uncertain. The CDR3 contains 11 residues. Germline loops: CDR1 DFQATT, CDR2 SNEGSKA (reference sequence). Between the trimmed V and J ends, which lost 3 bases and 6 bases, there was a span of 8 bases. The CDR3 DNA reads as TGCAGTGCTAGGCCCCCAGATGGCTACACCTTC. Its protein product is CSARPPDGYTF.

In its sample, this clonotype was seen a few times. V and J are TRBV30 and TRBJ2-1; 7 bases line up with TRBD2. With V trimmed by 0 bases and J by 7 bases, 3 bases remained unmatched. The CDR3 contains 13 residues. The V gene's germline CDR1 is GTSNPN and CDR2 SVGIG (reference sequence). The CDR3 coding sequence is TGTGCCTGGAGTGTGGCGGGAGAGAATGAGCAGTTCTTC. Residues: CAWSVAGENEQFF.

This clonotype was picked up a small number of times. The rearrangement uses TRBV5-4 and TRBJ1-1; TRBD1 matches 9 bases. Germline V gene sequence: CDR1 SGHNT, CDR2 YYREEE (reference sequence). The CDR3 is 14 residues long. V gave up 6 bases and J gave up 1 base; unmatched junction bases: 4. The CDR3 here is CASIPDRGNTEAFF. The CDR3 DNA is TGTGCCAGCATCCCGGACAGGGGGAACACTGAAGCTTTCTTT.

This clonotype was detected many times. The rearrangement joins TRBV15 to TRBJ2-3; 12 bases map to TRBD2. V shed 6 bases, J shed 0 bases, and the junction held 13 bases outside the gene matches. The CDR3 is made up of 19 amino acids. CDR1 LNHNV and CDR2 YYDKDF come from the germline V gene (reference sequence). The CDR3 sequence is CATSNPRRTSGESTDTQYF. CDR3 in DNA: TGTGCCACCAGTAATCCCCGACGGACTAGCGGGGAGAGCACAGATACGCAGTATTTT.

This clonotype was observed a few times. For the CDR3, the DNA is TGTGCCACCAGAGACGACAGGGGAATGAACACTGAAGCTTTCTTT. The encoded protein is CATRDDRGMNTEAFF. The chain couples TRBV24-1 to TRBJ1-1, with 8 bases that match TRBD1. From germline, CDR1 is KGHDR and CDR2 SFDVKD. This CDR3 is 15 amino acids long. Losses at the gene ends were 7 bases for V and 0 bases for J; bases not matched to a gene: 6.

This clonotype has at least ten counts. This sequence joins TRBV28 and TRBJ2-1, with TRBD2 identical over 8 bases. J gave up 2 bases and V 7 bases, and 10 bases lay outside the gene matches. This CDR3 has 16 residues. Germline assignment: CDR1 MDHEN and CDR2 SYDVKM. In DNA, the CDR3 is TGTGCCAGCAAAGGGTCAGCAGCGGGGGCCTACAATGAGCAGTTCTTC. Its translation is CASKGSAAGAYNEQFF.

This clonotype was counted at least ten times. V gene TRBV7-9 combines with J gene TRBJ2-5; TRBD1 aligns across 7 bases. CDR1 SEHNR and CDR2 FQNEAQ come from the germline V gene (reference sequence). The CDR3 covers 14 residues. The ends lost 5 bases at V and 5 bases at J; junction bases unmatched: 8. CDR3 residues: CASSPQQGSETQYF. CDR3 DNA: TGTGCCAGCAGCCCCCAACAGGGGTCGGAGACCCAGTACTTC. The full variable domain, in which reference TRBV7-9 and TRBJ2-5 provide the parts outside the CDR3, is DTGVSQNPRHKITKRGQNVTFRCDPISEHNRLYWYRQTLGQGPEFLTYFQNEAQLEKSRLLSDRFSAERPKGSFSTLEIQRTEQGDSAMYLCASSPQQGSETQYFGPGTRLLVL.

The table lists this clonotype with many counts. V gene TRBV15 combines with J gene TRBJ2-2, with D unresolved. Germline lookup yields CDR1 LNHNV and CDR2 YYDKDF (reference sequence). CDR3 length: 13 amino acids. Trimming shortened V by 0 bases and J by 3 bases, and 2 bases separated the two germline ends. DNA of the CDR3: TGTGCCACCAGCAGAGATGACACCGGGGAGCTGTTTTTT. Translated: CATSRDDTGELFF.

Ten or more counts support this clonotype. The genes are TRBV7-7 and TRBJ2-2; D ambiguous. CDR3 size: 14 residues. Trimming stripped 0 bases from V and 4 bases from J, with 6 bases between. Germline V lookup: CDR1 SSHAT, CDR2 FNYEAQ (reference sequence). The DNA of the CDR3 is TGTGCCAGCAGCTTAGCGCATGGCACCGGGGAGCTGTTTTTT. It codes for CASSLAHGTGELFF. Full variable domain (missing parts from reference TRBV7-7 and TRBJ2-2): GAGVSQSPRYKVTKRGQDVTLRCDPISSHATLYWYQQALGQGPEFLTYFNYEAQPDKSGLPSDRFSAERPEGSISTLTIQRTEQRDSAMYRCASSLAHGTGELFFGEGSRLTVL.

This clonotype was detected many times. V gene TRBV5-1 combines with J gene TRBJ2-2, with unresolved D. Germline CDR1 is SGHRS and CDR2 is YFSETQ. This CDR3 spans 16 amino acids. V was shortened by 1 base and J by 0 bases, with 10 bases between the two germline ends. CDR3 in amino acids: CASSLIPPPNTGELFF. CDR3 in DNA: TGCGCCAGCAGCTTGATACCCCCTCCGAACACCGGGGAGCTGTTTTTT.

The chain employs TRBV6-5 and TRBJ2-5; 10 bases are shared with TRBD1. Germline V gives CDR1 MNHEY, CDR2 SVGAGI. V lost 0 bases, J lost 7 bases, and 2 bases stayed unmatched. This CDR3 has 14 residues. The CDR3 is CASSYSTGGRTQYF. For the CDR3, the DNA is TGTGCCAGCAGTTACTCGACAGGGGGCCGGACCCAGTACTTC.

There are many counts of this clonotype. This chain links TRBV12-3 or TRBV12-4 with TRBJ2-6; 8 bases are a match to TRBD1. CDR3 length equals 19 residues. J gave up 1 base and V 6 bases, and 14 bases lay outside the gene matches. The CDR3 here is CASSPIPGQEASGANVLTF. In DNA, the CDR3 is TGTGCCAGCAGCCCCATACCGGGACAGGAGGCTTCTGGGGCCAACGTCCTGACTTTC.

This clonotype was recorded many times. The rearrangement uses TRBV27 and TRBJ2-7, with 9 bases lining up with TRBD1. V trimming: 5 bases; J trimming: 5 bases; junction bases outside the gene matches: 13. This CDR3 is 16 amino acids long. Germline assignment: CDR1 MNHEY and CDR2 SMNVEV (reference sequence). CDR3 DNA sequence: TGTGCCAGCAGTCCTCTCGGGACAGGGAGAGAGGACGAGCAGTACTTC. This encodes CASSPLGTGREDEQYF.

The chain has TRBV7-2 and TRBJ2-4; perhaps TRBD2 as D (5 bases). Deletions cut 0 bases from V and 3 bases from J, with 9 bases between. The CDR3 length is 15 residues. From germline, CDR1 is SGHTA and CDR2 FQGNSA. CDR3: CASSLAGVGKNIQYF. DNA of the CDR3: TGTGCCAGCAGCTTAGCGGGAGTAGGCAAAAACATTCAGTACTTC.

This clonotype has a count of ten or more. The chain uses TRBV7-9 and TRBJ2-2, with D unclear. CDR3 length: 10 residues. Germline V gene lookup returns CDR1 SEHNR and CDR2 FQNEAQ (reference sequence). CDR3 sequence: CAANTGELFF. CDR3 bases: TGTGCGGCGAACACCGGGGAGCTGTTTTTT.

This clonotype was counted at least ten times. The chain links TRBV12-3 or TRBV12-4 to TRBJ1-2; 10 positions match TRBD1. V lost 5 bases to trimming and J lost 12 bases; unmatched junction nucleotides: 9. The CDR3 totals 13 residues. This chain's CDR3 is CASSPVGTGVNTF. Here the CDR3 DNA reads TGTGCCAGCAGTCCCGTCGGGACAGGGGTTAACACCTTC.